The rows below give T cell receptor beta chains drawn from one sample of a study of blood T cell repertoires in COVID-19. Here immunoSEQ multiplex PCR was the method, and the copy in TCRdb shows in-frame clones only, minus some. The sample yields 300,000 to 450,000 clones, around 90% seen once. Specimen: PBMCs or T cells enriched from blood (not recorded which). The source of these receptors is a woman aged 18 to 35 who had recovered from COVID-19. Each CDR3 is given with its conserved first and last residue. D genes are given only for firm matches. Size is omitted from some rows. Given values are once, few, many or a class for expanded clones.

j_call | clone_size | v_call | d_call | cdr3_aa | cdr3_nt
TRBJ1-2 | . | TRBV5-6 | TRBD1 | CASSLGTEYGYTF | TGCGCCAGCAGCTTAGGGACAGAGTATGGCTACACCTTC
TRBJ1-4 | . | TRBV15 | . | CATSRDRGKEKLFF | TGTGCCACCAGCAGAGATCGCGGGAAGGAAAAACTGTTTTTT
TRBJ2-1 | . | TRBV4-1 | . | CASSQPRLVRPYNEQFF | TGCGCCAGCAGCCAACCCCGACTAGTTCGACCATACAATGAGCAGTTCTTC
TRBJ2-2 | . | TRBV7-2 | TRBD2 | CASSPRTSGGASTGELFF | TGTGCCAGCAGCCCCCGGACTAGCGGGGGGGCGAGCACCGGGGAGCTGTTTTTT
TRBJ1-2 | . | TRBV15 | . | CATSRDGGSETNYGYTF | TGTGCCACCAGCAGAGATGGGGGCAGCGAGACTAACTATGGCTACACCTTC
TRBJ2-3 | . | TRBV24-1 | TRBD2 | CATSDFAAGGIDTQYF | TGTGCCACCAGTGATTTTGCTGCGGGGGGGATAGATACGCAGTATTTT
TRBJ2-2 | few | TRBV7-2 | . | CASSRGAGAGELFF | TGTGCCAGCAGCCGGGGGGCTGGCGCCGGGGAGCTGTTTTTT
TRBJ1-5 | . | TRBV9 | . | CASSVPVAGHIQLYYSNQPQHF | TGTGCCAGCAGCGTCCCGGTAGCAGGGCACATTCAGCTCTACTATAGCAATCAGCCCCAGCATTTT
TRBJ1-2 | . | TRBV27 | . | CASSQQGSYGYTF | TGTGCCAGCAGTCAACAGGGATCCTATGGCTACACCTTC
TRBJ1-6 | . | TRBV19 | . | CASMWRSSYNSPLHF | TGTGCCAGTATGTGGAGGAGCTCCTATAATTCACCCCTCCACTTT
TRBJ2-1 | once | TRBV27 | TRBD1 | CASSLSMTGGGGNEQFF | TGTGCCAGCAGTTTATCCATGACAGGGGGCGGCGGGAATGAGCAGTTCTTC
TRBJ2-7 | . | TRBV30 | TRBD1 | CAWSTGQGGRDEQYF | TGTGCCTGGAGTACCGGACAGGGGGGGAGAGACGAGCAGTACTTC
TRBJ1-1 | once | TRBV7-2 | . | CASSLTGNTEAFF | TGTGCCAGCAGCCTGACAGGGAACACTGAAGCTTTCTTT
TRBJ2-7 | . | TRBV3-1/TRBV3-2 | . | CASSQGGGAEQYF | TGTGCCAGCAGCCAAGGAGGAGGGGCCGAGCAGTACTTC
TRBJ2-2 | . | TRBV30 | . | CAWAGQRRNTGELFF | TGTGCCTGGGCGGGACAGAGACGGAACACCGGGGAGCTGTTTTTT
TRBJ2-7 | . | TRBV7-9 | TRBD1 | CASSEQGRPYEQYF | TGTGCCAGCAGCGAACAGGGGCGCCCCTACGAGCAGTACTTC